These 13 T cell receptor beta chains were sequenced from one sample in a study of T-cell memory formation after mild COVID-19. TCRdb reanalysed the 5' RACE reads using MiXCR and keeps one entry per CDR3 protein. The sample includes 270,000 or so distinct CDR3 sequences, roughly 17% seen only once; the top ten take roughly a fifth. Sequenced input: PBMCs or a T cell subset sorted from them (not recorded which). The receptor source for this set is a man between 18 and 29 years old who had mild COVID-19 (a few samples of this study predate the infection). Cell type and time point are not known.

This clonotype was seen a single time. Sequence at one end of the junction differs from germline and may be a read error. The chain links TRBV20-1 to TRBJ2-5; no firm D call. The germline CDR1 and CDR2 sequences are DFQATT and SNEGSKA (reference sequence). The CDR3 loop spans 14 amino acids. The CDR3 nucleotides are TGCAGTGCTAGAGCCGCCAGCGTCCAAGGGACCCAGTACTTC. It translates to CSARAASVQGTQYF.

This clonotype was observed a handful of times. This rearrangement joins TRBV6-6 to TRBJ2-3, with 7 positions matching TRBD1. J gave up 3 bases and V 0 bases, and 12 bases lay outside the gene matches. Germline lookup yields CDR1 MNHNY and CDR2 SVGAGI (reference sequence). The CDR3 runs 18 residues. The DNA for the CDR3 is TGTGCCAGCAGTTACTCAGTTCTAACCGGGACAGTAACAGATACGCAGTATTTT. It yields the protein CASSYSVLTGTVTDTQYF.

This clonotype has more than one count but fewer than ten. The chain's CDR3 is CASSFEGHDYGYTF. Written as DNA, the CDR3 is TGTGCCAGCAGTTTCGAGGGACACGACTATGGCTACACCTTC. The chain joins TRBV12-3 or TRBV12-4 to TRBJ1-2, with TRBD1 as a possible D gene (6 bases). The CDR3 covers 14 residues. Trimming cost V 3 bases and J 3 bases, with 11 bases left between them.

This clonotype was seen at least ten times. CDR3 sequence: CASSQDHTSGGTDTQYF. CDR3 in DNA: TGCGCCAGCAGCCAAGACCACACTAGCGGGGGGACAGATACGCAGTATTTT. V usage is TRBV4-1 and J usage is TRBJ2-3, with 12 nucleotides matching TRBD2. CDR3 length: 17 amino acids. Germline CDR1 and CDR2: MGHRA and YSYEKL. Trimming removed 0 bases from V and 3 bases from J; junction bases left unmatched: 4.

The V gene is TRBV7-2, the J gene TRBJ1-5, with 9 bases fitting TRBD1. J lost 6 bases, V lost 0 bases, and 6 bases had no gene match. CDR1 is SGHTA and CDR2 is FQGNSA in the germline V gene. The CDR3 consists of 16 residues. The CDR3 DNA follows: TGTGCCAGCAGCTTAGCGCCCGGGACAGGGCTTCAGCCCCAGCATTTT. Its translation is CASSLAPGTGLQPQHF.

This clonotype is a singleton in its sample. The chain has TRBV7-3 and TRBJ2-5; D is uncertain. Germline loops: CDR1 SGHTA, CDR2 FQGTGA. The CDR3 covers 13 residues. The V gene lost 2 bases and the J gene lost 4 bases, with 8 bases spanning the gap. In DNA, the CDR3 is TGTGCCAGCAGCTTAGGGGTAGGAGAGACCCAGTACTTC. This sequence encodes CASSLGVGETQYF.

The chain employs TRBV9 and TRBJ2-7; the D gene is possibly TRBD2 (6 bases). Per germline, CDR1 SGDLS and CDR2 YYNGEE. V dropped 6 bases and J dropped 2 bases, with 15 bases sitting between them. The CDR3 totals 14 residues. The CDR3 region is CASTPEGDTYEQYV. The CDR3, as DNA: TGTGCCAGCACCCCGGAGGGTGATACCTACGAGCAGTACGTC.

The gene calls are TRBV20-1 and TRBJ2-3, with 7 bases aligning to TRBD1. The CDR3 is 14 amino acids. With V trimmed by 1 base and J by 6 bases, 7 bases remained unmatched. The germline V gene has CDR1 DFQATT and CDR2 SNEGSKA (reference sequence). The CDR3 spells CSARATTGFDTQYF. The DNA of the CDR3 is TGCAGTGCTAGAGCCACGACAGGGTTCGATACGCAGTATTTT.

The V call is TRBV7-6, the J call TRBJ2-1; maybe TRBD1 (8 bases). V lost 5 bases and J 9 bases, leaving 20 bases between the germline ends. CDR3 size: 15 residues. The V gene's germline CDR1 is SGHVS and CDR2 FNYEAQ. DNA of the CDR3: TGTGCCAGCAGCACGAGCGGGCACAGGGGGGGTGAGCAGTTCTTC. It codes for CASSTSGHRGGEQFF.

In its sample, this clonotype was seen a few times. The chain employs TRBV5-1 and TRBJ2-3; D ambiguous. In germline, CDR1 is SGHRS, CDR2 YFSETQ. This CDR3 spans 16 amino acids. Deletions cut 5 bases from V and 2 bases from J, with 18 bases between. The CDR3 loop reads CASRAGRLPYTDTQYF. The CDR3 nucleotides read TGCGCCAGCAGGGCAGGAAGGCTACCCTACACAGATACGCAGTATTTT.

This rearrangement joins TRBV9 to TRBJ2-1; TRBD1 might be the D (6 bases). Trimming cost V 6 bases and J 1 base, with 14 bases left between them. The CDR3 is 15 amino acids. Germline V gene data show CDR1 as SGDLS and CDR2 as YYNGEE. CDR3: CASTFGGVSYNEQFF. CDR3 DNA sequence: TGTGCCAGCACGTTTGGGGGCGTGTCCTACAATGAGCAGTTCTTC.

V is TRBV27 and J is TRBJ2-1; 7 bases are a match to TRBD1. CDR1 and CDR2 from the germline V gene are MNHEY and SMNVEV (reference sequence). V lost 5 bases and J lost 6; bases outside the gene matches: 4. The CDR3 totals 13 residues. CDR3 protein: CASSIPGGNEQFF. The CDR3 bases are TGTGCCAGCAGTATCCCAGGGGGCAATGAGCAGTTCTTC.

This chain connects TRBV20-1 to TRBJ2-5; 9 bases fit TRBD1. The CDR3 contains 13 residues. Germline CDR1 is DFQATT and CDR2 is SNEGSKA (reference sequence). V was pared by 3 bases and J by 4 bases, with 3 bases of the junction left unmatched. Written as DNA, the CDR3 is TGCAGTGCTAGTCCGGACAGGGGAGAGACCCAGTACTTC. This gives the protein CSASPDRGETQYF.